This is a list of T cell receptor beta chains from one sample in a study of OX40 agonist ivuxolimab in advanced cancers. Sequencing used immunoSEQ multiplex PCR; TCRdb keeps in-frame clones, though not all of them. This table has 70,000 or so clones, around 87% appearing once. The material sequenced was CD4+ or CD8+ T cells sorted from blood, taken in a trial of the OX40 agonist ivuxolimab. Receptor source: an adult with an advanced solid tumor such as melanoma, head and neck, liver or kidney cancer. The CDR3 runs from the conserved cysteine through the conserved F or W. Each record gives: CDR3 DNA, CDR3 protein, V gene, J gene, D gene, clone size. D genes are given only for firm matches. Where a row states a size, it is once, few, many or the class of an expanded clone; other rows omit it.

CDR3nt: TGTGCCAGCAGTTCCAGGCGACTAGCGGGAGACAATGAGCAGTTCTTC
CDR3aa: CASSSRRLAGDNEQFF
v_gene: TRBV27
j_gene: TRBJ2-1
d_gene: TRBD2
abundance: NA

CDR3nt: TGTGCCAGCAACAGTATGAGCGAAGATACGCAGTATTTT
CDR3aa: CASNSMSEDTQYF
v_gene: TRBV28
j_gene: TRBJ2-3
d_gene: NA
abundance: NA

CDR3nt: TGTGCCAGCAGTGTCGGGGGACCGGGACTGGCCGGGGGCAATGAGCAGTTCTTC
CDR3aa: CASSVGGPGLAGGNEQFF
v_gene: TRBV11-3
j_gene: TRBJ2-1
d_gene: NA
abundance: few

CDR3nt: TGTGCCAGCAGCTCAGGGGGCATTGGAGAAAAACTGTTTTTT
CDR3aa: CASSSGGIGEKLFF
v_gene: TRBV28
j_gene: TRBJ1-4
d_gene: TRBD1
abundance: NA

CDR3nt: TGTGCCAGCAGCGGTATAGCGGGAGGTCTCTACGAGCAGTACTTC
CDR3aa: CASSGIAGGLYEQYF
v_gene: TRBV28
j_gene: TRBJ2-7
d_gene: TRBD2
abundance: NA

CDR3nt: TGCAGTGCTGGAACTAATGAGCAGTTCTTC
CDR3aa: CSAGTNEQFF
v_gene: TRBV20-1
j_gene: TRBJ2-1
d_gene: NA
abundance: few

CDR3nt: TGTGCCAGCAAGAAGTATAGGACAGGTCTAGAGGGGATCGGGGAGCTGTTTTTT
CDR3aa: CASKKYRTGLEGIGELFF
v_gene: TRBV2
j_gene: TRBJ2-2
d_gene: TRBD1
abundance: NA

CDR3nt: TGCGCCAGCAGAGTAGCCCGACAGCCCAAAAACATTCAGTACTTC
CDR3aa: CASRVARQPKNIQYF
v_gene: TRBV10-1
j_gene: TRBJ2-4
d_gene: NA
abundance: NA

CDR3nt: TGTGCCAGCTCAACCAGCGGGAGCGGGTACGAGCAGTACTTC
CDR3aa: CASSTSGSGYEQYF
v_gene: TRBV5-4
j_gene: TRBJ2-7
d_gene: TRBD2
abundance: NA

CDR3nt: TGTGCCAGCATCCCCGGTGGAGCGGCAGATACGCAGTATTTT
CDR3aa: CASIPGGAADTQYF
v_gene: TRBV7-2
j_gene: TRBJ2-3
d_gene: NA
abundance: NA

CDR3nt: TGTGCCTGGACCAGGTTCCTCTCCTCGGATTCACCCCTCCACTTT
CDR3aa: CAWTRFLSSDSPLHF
v_gene: TRBV30
j_gene: TRBJ1-6
d_gene: NA
abundance: few

CDR3nt: TGTGCCAGCAGCGTAGCTAGCCTGGAGACCCAGTACTTC
CDR3aa: CASSVASLETQYF
v_gene: TRBV9
j_gene: TRBJ2-5
d_gene: NA
abundance: NA

CDR3nt: TGTGCCAGCAGCTTAGGATTACTAGCGGGAGTGGTACAAGAGACCCAGTACTTC
CDR3aa: CASSLGLLAGVVQETQYF
v_gene: TRBV7-2
j_gene: TRBJ2-5
d_gene: TRBD2
abundance: NA

CDR3nt: TGCAGCGTTGATCGGGGGCATCGAACCGGGGAGCTGTTTTTT
CDR3aa: CSVDRGHRTGELFF
v_gene: TRBV29-1
j_gene: TRBJ2-2
d_gene: NA
abundance: NA

CDR3nt: TGTGCCAGTAGTATTCTGGGACCGGACAATCAGCCCCAGCATTTT
CDR3aa: CASSILGPDNQPQHF
v_gene: TRBV19
j_gene: TRBJ1-5
d_gene: NA
abundance: NA

CDR3nt: TGTGCCAGTAGTTTAATATCAGGGGGCACTGAAGCTTTCTTT
CDR3aa: CASSLISGGTEAFF
v_gene: TRBV19
j_gene: TRBJ1-1
d_gene: TRBD1
abundance: NA

CDR3nt: TGTGCCAGCAGTCGTCAATACGAGCAGTACTTC
CDR3aa: CASSRQYEQYF
v_gene: TRBV28
j_gene: TRBJ2-7
d_gene: NA
abundance: once

CDR3nt: TGCGCCAGCAGCTTAATCGCGGGGGGACGGGCTGGCTACACCTTC
CDR3aa: CASSLIAGGRAGYTF
v_gene: TRBV5-1
j_gene: TRBJ1-2
d_gene: NA
abundance: NA

CDR3nt: TGTGCCAGCAGTTCAGTCGGGGATACGCAGTATTTT
CDR3aa: CASSSVGDTQYF
v_gene: TRBV28
j_gene: TRBJ2-3
d_gene: NA
abundance: NA

CDR3nt: TGTGCAAGTCGCCTCCGGGGGGATCTCTTAAATGAGCAGTTCTTC
CDR3aa: CASRLRGDLLNEQFF
v_gene: TRBV12-2
j_gene: TRBJ2-1
d_gene: NA
abundance: NA

CDR3nt: TGCAGTGCTAAGGGACAGGGGACGTACTTC
CDR3aa: CSAKGQGTYF
v_gene: TRBV20-1
j_gene: TRBJ2-7
d_gene: TRBD1
abundance: NA

CDR3nt: TGTGCCAGCAGCCCCACCAGACAAGAGACCCAGTACTTC
CDR3aa: CASSPTRQETQYF
v_gene: TRBV7-2
j_gene: TRBJ2-5
d_gene: NA
abundance: NA

CDR3nt: TGTGCCAGCGGGAGCGGGAACGCCCTAGATACGCAGTATTTT
CDR3aa: CASGSGNALDTQYF
v_gene: TRBV5-4
j_gene: TRBJ2-3
d_gene: TRBD2
abundance: NA

CDR3nt: TGTGCCAGCAGCCATCCGGGCCTATTCTCTGGAAACACCATATATTTT
CDR3aa: CASSHPGLFSGNTIYF
v_gene: TRBV14
j_gene: TRBJ1-3
d_gene: NA
abundance: many

CDR3nt: TGTGCCAGTAAGGGCGGGGTATTCGGGCAGCCCCAGCATTTT
CDR3aa: CASKGGVFGQPQHF
v_gene: TRBV19
j_gene: TRBJ1-5
d_gene: NA
abundance: NA

CDR3nt: TGTGCCAGCAGTTCCCTAATGGCGGGAGGGCCGGGGGAGCAGTTCTTC
CDR3aa: CASSSLMAGGPGEQFF
v_gene: TRBV28
j_gene: TRBJ2-1
d_gene: TRBD2
abundance: NA

CDR3nt: TGTGCCAGCAGCTTGCAAGGGTCCTACTACAATGAGCAGTTCTTC
CDR3aa: CASSLQGSYYNEQFF
v_gene: TRBV5-4
j_gene: TRBJ2-1
d_gene: NA
abundance: NA

CDR3nt: TGTGCCAGCAGCTATCTAGCGGGGCACACAGATACGCAGTATTTT
CDR3aa: CASSYLAGHTDTQYF
v_gene: TRBV7-2
j_gene: TRBJ2-3
d_gene: TRBD2
abundance: NA

CDR3nt: TGTGCCAGCAGCTTTGTAGTGGGTACGCAGTATTTT
CDR3aa: CASSFVVGTQYF
v_gene: TRBV5-8
j_gene: TRBJ2-3
d_gene: NA
abundance: NA

CDR3nt: TGTGCCAGCAGCGTTACTAGTGCTGGGGCCAACGTCCTGACTTTC
CDR3aa: CASSVTSAGANVLTF
v_gene: TRBV5-6
j_gene: TRBJ2-6
d_gene: NA
abundance: once

CDR3nt: TGTGCCACCAGCTCGGCAGGGGTACGGGCAGATACGCAGTATTTT
CDR3aa: CATSSAGVRADTQYF
v_gene: TRBV15
j_gene: TRBJ2-3
d_gene: NA
abundance: NA